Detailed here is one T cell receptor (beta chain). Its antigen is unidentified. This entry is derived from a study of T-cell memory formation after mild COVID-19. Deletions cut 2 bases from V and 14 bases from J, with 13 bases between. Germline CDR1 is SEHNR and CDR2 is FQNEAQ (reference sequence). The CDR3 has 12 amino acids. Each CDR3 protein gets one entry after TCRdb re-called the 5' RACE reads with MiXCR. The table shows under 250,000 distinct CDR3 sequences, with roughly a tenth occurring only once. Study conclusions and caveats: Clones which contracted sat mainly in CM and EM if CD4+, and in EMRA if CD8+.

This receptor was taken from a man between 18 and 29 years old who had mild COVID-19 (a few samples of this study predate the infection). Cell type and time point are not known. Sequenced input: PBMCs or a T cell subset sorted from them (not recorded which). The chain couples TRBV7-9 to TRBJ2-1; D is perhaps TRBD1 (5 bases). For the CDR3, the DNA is TGTGCCAGCAGCTTATCCAGGGCCGCCAAGTTCTTC. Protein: CASSLSRAAKFF.